The sequence of this T cell receptor (beta chain) was determined in a study of T cells after posttransplantation cyclophosphamide. Study-wide results and caveats: Later blood repertoires were often dominated by clones from the donor CD8+ memory compartment. After PTCy, TRB diversity resembled that of CNI/methotrexate controls.

This CDR3 has 14 amino acids. Germline assignment: CDR1 MNHEY and CDR2 SVGAGI. V was clipped by 6 bases and J by 9 bases; unmatched bases: 7. The related graft donor's blood sample was taken on the day of bone marrow donation. Generated by immunoSEQ multiplex PCR, the TCRdb table keeps only in-frame clones and is missing some. Of about 28,000 clones in the sample, 80% to 90% were seen once. A remark on this clone: The antigen is unknown.

This chain joins TRBV6-5 and TRBJ1-6, with 8 bases matching TRBD1. The sample was PBMCs. The TCR comes from a man between 50 and 59 years old. The CDR3, as DNA: TGTGCCAGCAGGGACAGGGTTCCAACTTCACCCCTCCACTTT. It is translated as CASRDRVPTSPLHF.